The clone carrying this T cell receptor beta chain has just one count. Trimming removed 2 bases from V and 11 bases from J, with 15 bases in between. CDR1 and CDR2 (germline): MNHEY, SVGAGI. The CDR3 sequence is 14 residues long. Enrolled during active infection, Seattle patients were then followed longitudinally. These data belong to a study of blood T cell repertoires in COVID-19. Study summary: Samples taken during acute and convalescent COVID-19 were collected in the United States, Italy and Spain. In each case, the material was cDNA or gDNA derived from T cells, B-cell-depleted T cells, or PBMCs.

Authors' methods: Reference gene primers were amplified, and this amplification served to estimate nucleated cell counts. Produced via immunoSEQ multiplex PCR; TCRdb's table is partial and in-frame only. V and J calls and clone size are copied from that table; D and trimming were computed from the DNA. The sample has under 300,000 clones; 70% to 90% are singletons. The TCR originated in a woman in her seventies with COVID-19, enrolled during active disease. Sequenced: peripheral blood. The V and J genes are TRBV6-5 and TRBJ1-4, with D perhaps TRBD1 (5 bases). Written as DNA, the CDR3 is TGTGCCAGCAGTTACGGGCAGGGATCGGGCAAACTGTTTTTT. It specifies CASSYGQGSGKLFF.